The sequence of this TCR beta chain was determined in a study of early T cells in non-severe SARS-CoV-2 infection (dated by TCRdb to about 2021). Regarding the study in general: TCR sequencing used bulk RNA from unsorted whole blood, so alpha and beta chains could not be paired.

Study-wide findings and limitations: VDJdb matching was skewed toward anti-spike CD8 responses and likely underestimated virus-specific expansions, missing private and CD4 specificities.

The receptor library was made with 5' RACE. Sequenced on a NextSeq 500. In the TCR library protocol, unique molecular identifiers were attached to individual cDNA molecules to correct for PCR bias and sequencing error. Sequencing covered both TCR alpha and beta chains, and within each sample the abundances of alpha and beta sequences were tightly co-correlated. Processing in the source paper ran as follows. Decombinator V4 was used to annotate TCR sequences for V gene, J gene and CDR3. TCRs were defined as expanded if a significant change between any two time points was detected under a Poisson model with p below 0.0001. Abundances of TCRs were expressed as counts per million after normalisation to the total number of TCRs sequenced in each sample. TRAV1-2 paired with TRAJ12, TRAJ20 or TRAJ33 defined MAIT TCRs, while TRAV10 paired with TRAJ18 defined iNKT TCRs. VDJdb, accessed 1 November 2021, was searched for CMV, EBV and SARS-CoV-2 annotated TCRs, excluding TCRs annotated for multiple antigens. Starting from the raw public reads, TCRdb applied fastp trimming at Q25, assembled clones with MiXCR and retained in-frame beta chains. Here each entry gathers all rows of one CDR3 protein and keeps the most common genes and DNA. What appears here as the V and J calls and clone size reflects TCRdb's work, not the paper's. The sample has some 26,000 distinct CDR3 sequences on record, approximately 5.1% of them singletons. 6.6% of the sample is held by the ten biggest clonotypes.

This clonotype is considered medium-sized (0.01 to 0.1%). What this receptor recognizes is not known. Base qualities are not recorded, but no much larger clone differs from it by a single base. This was a case-control study nested in a cohort of healthcare workers in London, UK, who had nasopharyngeal swab PCR tests and blood samples taken every week. Healthcare workers were recruited between 23 and 31 March 2020, during the week of the UK lockdown, and were followed weekly for up to about 16 weeks. Trimming leaves V shorter by 4 bases and J shorter by 7 bases, with the junction holding 11 bases beyond the gene matches. The germline V gene specifies MDHEN as CDR1 and SYDVKM as CDR2. The CDR3 numbers 15 residues from cysteine through phenylalanine. Only the CDR3 DNA is retained, 45 bases long and in frame from the first base.

Sequencing input: whole blood. Recombination connected TRBV28 to TRBJ2-7; 9 bases in the middle match TRBD1. The clonotype was recovered from an adult who was a healthcare worker with PCR-confirmed SARS-CoV-2 infection or an uninfected control (not recorded which). The CDR3 has the sequence CASSSSGTGSGEQYF. In nucleotide form, the sequence is TGTGCCAGCAGTTCTTCCGGGACAGGGTCGGGTGAGCAGTACTTC.